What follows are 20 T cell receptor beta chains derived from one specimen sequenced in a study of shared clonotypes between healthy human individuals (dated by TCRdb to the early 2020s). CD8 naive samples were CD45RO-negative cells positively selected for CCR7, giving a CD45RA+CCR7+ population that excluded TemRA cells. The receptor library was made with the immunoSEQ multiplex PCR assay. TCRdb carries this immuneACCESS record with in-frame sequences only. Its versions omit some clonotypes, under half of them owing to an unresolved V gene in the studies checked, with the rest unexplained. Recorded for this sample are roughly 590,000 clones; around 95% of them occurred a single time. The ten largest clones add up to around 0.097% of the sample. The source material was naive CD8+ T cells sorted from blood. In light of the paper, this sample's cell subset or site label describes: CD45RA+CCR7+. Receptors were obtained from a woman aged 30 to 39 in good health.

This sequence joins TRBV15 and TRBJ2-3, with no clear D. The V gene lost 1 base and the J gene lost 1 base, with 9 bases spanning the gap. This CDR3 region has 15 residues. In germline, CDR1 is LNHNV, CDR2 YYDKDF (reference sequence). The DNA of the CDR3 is TGTGCCACCAGCAGAGGGGTTTCCGGCACAGATACGCAGTATTTT. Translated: CATSRGVSGTDTQYF.

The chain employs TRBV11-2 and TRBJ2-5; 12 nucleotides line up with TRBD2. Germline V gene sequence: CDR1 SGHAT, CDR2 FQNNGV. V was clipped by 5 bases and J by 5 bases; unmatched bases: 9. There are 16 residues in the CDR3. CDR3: CASSPRLAGARETQYF. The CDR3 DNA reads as TGTGCCAGCAGCCCTAGACTAGCGGGAGCACGTGAGACCCAGTACTTC.

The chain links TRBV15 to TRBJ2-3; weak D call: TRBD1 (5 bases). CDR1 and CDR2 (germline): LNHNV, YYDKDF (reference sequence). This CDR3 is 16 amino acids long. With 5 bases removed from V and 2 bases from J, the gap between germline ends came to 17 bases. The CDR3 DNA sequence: TGTGCCACCAGCCGCAATAGGCAGGGCGCCACAGATACGCAGTATTTT. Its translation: CATSRNRQGATDTQYF.

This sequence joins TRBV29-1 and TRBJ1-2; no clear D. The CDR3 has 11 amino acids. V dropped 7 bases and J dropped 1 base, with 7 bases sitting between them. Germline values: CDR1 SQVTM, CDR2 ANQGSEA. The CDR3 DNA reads TGCAGCGCCCCAGATAACTATGGCTACACCTTC. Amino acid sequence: CSAPDNYGYTF. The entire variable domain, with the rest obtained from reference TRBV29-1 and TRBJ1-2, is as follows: SAVISQKPSRDICQRGTSLTIQCQVDSQVTMMFWYRQQPGQSLTLIATANQGSEATYESGFVIDKFPISRPNLTFSTLTVSNMSPEDSSIYLCSAPDNYGYTFGSGTRLTVV.

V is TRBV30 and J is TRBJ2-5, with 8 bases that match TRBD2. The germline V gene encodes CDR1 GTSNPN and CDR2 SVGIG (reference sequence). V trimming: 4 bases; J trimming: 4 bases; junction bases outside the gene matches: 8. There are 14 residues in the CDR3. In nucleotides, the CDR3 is TGTGCCTGGACAGCCAGCGGGAGTTCAGAGACCCAGTACTTC. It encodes CAWTASGSSETQYF. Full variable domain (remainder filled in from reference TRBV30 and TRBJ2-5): SQTIHQWPATLVQPVGSPLSLECTVEGTSNPNLYWYRQAAGRGLQLLFYSVGIGQISSEVPQNLSASRPQDRQFILSSKKLLLSDSGFYLCAWTASGSSETQYFGPGTRLLVL.

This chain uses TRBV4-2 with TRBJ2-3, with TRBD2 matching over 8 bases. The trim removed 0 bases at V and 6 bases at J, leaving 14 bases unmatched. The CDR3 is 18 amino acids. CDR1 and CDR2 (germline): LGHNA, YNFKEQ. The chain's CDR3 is CASSQDIREGGMMDTQYF. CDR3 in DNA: TGTGCCAGCAGCCAAGATATACGGGAGGGTGGAATGATGGATACGCAGTATTTT.

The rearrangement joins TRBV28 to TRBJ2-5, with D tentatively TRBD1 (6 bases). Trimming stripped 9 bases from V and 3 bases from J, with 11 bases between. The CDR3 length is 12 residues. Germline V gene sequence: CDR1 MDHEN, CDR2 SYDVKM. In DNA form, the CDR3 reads TGTGCCAGTTCATGGACAGAAGAGACCCAGTACTTC. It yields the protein CASSWTEETQYF.

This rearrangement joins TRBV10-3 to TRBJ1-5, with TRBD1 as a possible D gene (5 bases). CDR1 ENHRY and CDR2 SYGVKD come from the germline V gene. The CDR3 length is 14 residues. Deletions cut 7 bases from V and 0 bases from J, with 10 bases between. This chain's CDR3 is CAIKEGTSNQPQHF. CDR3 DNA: TGTGCCATCAAAGAAGGGACTAGCAATCAGCCCCAGCATTTT.

This chain's CDR3 is CASSLGRHYNEQFF. CDR3 nucleotides: TGTGCCAGCAGTTTGGGACGCCACTACAATGAGCAGTTCTTC. J is TRBJ2-1 and V is TRBV27; D is perhaps TRBD1 or TRBD2 (5 bases each). This CDR3 is 14 amino acids long. The germline V gene has CDR1 MNHEY and CDR2 SMNVEV (reference sequence). Trimming removed 3 bases from V and 3 bases from J, with 9 bases in between.

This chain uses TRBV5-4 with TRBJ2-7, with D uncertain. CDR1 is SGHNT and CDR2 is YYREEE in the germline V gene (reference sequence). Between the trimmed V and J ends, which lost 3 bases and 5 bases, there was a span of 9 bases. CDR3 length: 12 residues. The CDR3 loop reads CASSSSRDEQYF. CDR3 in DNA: TGTGCCAGCAGCTCGAGTCGAGACGAGCAGTACTTC.

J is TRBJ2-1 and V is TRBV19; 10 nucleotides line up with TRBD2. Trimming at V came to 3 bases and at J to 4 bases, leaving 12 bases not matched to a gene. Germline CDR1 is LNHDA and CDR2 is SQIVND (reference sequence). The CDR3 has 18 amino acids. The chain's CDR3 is CASSINEREGLLYNEQFF. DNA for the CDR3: TGTGCCAGTAGTATTAATGAGCGGGAGGGCTTACTTTACAATGAGCAGTTCTTC. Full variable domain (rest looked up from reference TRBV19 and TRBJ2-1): DGGITQSPKYLFRKEGQNVTLSCEQNLNHDAMYWYRQDPGQGLRLIYYSQIVNDFQKGDIAEGYSVSREKKESFPLTVTSAQKNPTAFYLCASSINEREGLLYNEQFFGPGTRLTVL.

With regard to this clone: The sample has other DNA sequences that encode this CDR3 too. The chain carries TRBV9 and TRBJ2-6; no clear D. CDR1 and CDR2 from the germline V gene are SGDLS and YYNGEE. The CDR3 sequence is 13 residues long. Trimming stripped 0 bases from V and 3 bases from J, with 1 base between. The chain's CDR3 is CASSVDGANVLTF. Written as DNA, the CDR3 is TGTGCCAGCAGCGTAGATGGGGCCAACGTCCTGACTTTC.

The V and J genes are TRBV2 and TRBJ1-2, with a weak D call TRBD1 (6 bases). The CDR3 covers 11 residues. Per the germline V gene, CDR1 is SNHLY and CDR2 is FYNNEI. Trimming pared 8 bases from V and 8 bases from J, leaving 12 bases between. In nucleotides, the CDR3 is TGTGCCAGCTTTACAGGGTACGGCTACACCTTC. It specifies CASFTGYGYTF.

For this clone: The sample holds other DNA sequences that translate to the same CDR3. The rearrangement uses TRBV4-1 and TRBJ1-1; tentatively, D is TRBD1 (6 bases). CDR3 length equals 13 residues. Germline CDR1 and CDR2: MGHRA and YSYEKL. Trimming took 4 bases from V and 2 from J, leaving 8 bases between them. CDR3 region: CASSRTANTEAFF. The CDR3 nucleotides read TGCGCCAGCAGCCGGACAGCCAACACTGAAGCTTTCTTT.

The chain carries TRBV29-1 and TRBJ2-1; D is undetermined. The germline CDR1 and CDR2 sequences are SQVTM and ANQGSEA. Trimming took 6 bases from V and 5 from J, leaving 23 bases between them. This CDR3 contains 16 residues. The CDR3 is CSVIPSAHLLNNEQFF. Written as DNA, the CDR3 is TGCAGCGTCATCCCGTCGGCGCACTTACTAAACAATGAGCAGTTCTTC.

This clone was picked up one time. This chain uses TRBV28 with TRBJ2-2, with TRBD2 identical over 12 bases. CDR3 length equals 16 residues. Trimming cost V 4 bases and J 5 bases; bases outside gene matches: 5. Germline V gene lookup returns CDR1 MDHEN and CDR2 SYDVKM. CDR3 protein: CASSSTSGSVTGELFF. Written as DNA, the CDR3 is TGTGCCAGCAGTTCGACTAGCGGGAGTGTAACCGGGGAGCTGTTTTTT.

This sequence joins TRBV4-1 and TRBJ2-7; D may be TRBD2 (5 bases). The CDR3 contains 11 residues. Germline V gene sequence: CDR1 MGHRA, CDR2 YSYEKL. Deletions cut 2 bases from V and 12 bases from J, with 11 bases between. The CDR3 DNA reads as TGCGCCAGCAGCCAATTCGGGGTACGGTACTTC. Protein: CASSQFGVRYF.

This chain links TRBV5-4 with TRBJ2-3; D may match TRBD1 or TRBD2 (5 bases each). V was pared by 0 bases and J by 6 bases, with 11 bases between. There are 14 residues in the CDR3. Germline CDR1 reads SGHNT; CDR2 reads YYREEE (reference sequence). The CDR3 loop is CASSLGSGPDTQYF. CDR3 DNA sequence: TGTGCCAGCAGCTTGGGGTCGGGGCCGGATACGCAGTATTTT.

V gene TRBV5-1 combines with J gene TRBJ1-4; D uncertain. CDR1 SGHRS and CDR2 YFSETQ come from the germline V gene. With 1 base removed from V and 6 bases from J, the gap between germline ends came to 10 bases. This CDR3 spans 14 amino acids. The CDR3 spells CASSLFLGDEKLFF. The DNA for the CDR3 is TGCGCCAGCAGCTTGTTTCTAGGCGATGAAAAACTGTTTTTT. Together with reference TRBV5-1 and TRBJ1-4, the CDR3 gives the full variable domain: KAGVTQTPRYLIKTRGQQVTLSCSPISGHRSVSWYQQTPGQGLQFLFEYFSETQRNKGNFPGRFSGRQFSNSRSEMNVSTLELGDSALYLCASSLFLGDEKLFFGSGTQLSVL.

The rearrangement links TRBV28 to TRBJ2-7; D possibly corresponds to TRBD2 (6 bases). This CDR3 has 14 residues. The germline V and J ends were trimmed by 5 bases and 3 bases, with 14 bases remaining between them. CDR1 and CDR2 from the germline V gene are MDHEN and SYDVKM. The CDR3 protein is CASSATSFDYEQYF. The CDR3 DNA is TGTGCCAGCAGTGCGACTAGTTTCGACTACGAGCAGTACTTC.